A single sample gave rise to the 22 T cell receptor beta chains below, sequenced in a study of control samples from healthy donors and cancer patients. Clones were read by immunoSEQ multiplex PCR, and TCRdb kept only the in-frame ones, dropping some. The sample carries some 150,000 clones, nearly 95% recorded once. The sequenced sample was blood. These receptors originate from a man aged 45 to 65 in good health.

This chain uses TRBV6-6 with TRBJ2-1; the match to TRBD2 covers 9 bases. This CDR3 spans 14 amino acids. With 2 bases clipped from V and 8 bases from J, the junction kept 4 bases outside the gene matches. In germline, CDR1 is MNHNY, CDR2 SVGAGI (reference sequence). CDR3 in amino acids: CASSYPGLADEQFF. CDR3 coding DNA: TGTGCCAGCAGTTACCCGGGACTAGCCGATGAGCAGTTCTTC.

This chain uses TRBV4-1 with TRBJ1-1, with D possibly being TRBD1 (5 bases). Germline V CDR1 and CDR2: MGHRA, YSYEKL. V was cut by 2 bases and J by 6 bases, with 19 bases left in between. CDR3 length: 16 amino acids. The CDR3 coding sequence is TGCGCCAGCAGCCAACGTCCGGGCTACACAGGTTCTGAAGCTTTCTTT. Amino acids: CASSQRPGYTGSEAFF.

In DNA form, the CDR3 reads TGTGCCAGCAGCCAAGCTGGGTTGGGGTCGAACACCGGGGAGCTGTTTTTT. It translates to CASSQAGLGSNTGELFF. The chain is built from TRBV4-2 and TRBJ2-2; D is ambiguous. V was trimmed by 1 base and J by 0 bases, leaving 12 bases between them. The CDR3 consists of 17 residues. CDR1 is LGHNA and CDR2 is YNFKEQ in the germline V gene.

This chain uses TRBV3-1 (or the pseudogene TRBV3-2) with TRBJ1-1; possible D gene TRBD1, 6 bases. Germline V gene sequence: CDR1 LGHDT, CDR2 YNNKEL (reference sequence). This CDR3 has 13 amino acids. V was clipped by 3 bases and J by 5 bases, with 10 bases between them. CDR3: CASSQPQGTEAFF. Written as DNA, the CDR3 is TGTGCCAGCAGCCAGCCACAGGGTACTGAAGCTTTCTTT.

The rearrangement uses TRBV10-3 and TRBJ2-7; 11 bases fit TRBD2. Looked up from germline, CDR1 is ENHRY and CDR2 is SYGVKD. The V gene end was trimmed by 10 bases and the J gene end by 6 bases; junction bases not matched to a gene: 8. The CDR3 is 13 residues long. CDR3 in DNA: TGTGCCAGCCTAGCGGGAGGAGGCCTCGAGCAGTACTTC. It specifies CASLAGGGLEQYF.

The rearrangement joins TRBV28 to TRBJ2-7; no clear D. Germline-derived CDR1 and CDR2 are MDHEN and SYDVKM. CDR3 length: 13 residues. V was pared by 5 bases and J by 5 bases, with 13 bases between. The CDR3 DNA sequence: TGTGCCAGCAGTCTTAGGGCGCCCCACGAGCAGTACTTC. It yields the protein CASSLRAPHEQYF.

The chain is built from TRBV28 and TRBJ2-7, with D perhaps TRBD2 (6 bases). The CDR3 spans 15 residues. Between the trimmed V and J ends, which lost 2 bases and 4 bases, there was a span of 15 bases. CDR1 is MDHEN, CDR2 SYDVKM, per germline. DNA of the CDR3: TGTGCCAGCAGTTTAGGCGGGGTTATTGAATACGAGCAGTACTTC. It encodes CASSLGGVIEYEQYF.

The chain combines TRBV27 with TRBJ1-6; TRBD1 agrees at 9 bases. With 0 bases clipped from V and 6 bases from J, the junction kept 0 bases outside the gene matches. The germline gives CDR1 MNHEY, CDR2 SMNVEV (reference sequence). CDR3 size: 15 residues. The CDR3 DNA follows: TGTGCCAGCAGTTTATCGGACAGGGGTAATTCACCCCTCCACTTT. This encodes CASSLSDRGNSPLHF.

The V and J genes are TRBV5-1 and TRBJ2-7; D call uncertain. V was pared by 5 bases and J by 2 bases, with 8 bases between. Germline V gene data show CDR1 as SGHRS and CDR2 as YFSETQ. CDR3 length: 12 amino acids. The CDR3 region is CASRQETYEQYF. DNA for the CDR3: TGCGCCAGCAGGCAAGAAACCTACGAGCAGTACTTC.

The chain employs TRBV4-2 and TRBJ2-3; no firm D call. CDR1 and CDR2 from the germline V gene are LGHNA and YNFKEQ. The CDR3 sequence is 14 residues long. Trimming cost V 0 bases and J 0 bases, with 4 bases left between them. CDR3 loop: CASSQDRSTDTQYF. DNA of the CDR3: TGTGCCAGCAGCCAAGACCGGAGCACAGATACGCAGTATTTT.

CDR3 sequence reads: CASSKTTGGDSLFYSNQPQHF. The CDR3 DNA reads TGTGCCAGCAGCAAAACAACAGGGGGAGACAGCCTATTTTATAGCAATCAGCCCCAGCATTTT. V gene TRBV21-1 combines with J gene TRBJ1-5; the D call in the table, TRBD1, was not verified against the DNA. TRBV21-1 is a pseudogene locus. This CDR3 contains 21 residues.

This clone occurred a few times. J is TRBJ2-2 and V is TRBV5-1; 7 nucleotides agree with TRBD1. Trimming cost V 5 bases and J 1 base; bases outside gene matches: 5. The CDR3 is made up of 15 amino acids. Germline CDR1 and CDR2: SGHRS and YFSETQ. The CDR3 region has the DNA TGCGCCAGCAGAGAACGGACAGGGAACACCGGGGAGCTGTTTTTT. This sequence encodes CASRERTGNTGELFF.

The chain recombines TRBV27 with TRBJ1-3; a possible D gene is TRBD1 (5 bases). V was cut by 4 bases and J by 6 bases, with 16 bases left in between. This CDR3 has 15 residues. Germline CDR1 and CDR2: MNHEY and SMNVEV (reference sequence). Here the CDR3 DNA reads TGTGCCAGCAGTTCCCTCGGGACCTCGGAAAACACCATATATTTT. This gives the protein CASSSLGTSENTIYF.

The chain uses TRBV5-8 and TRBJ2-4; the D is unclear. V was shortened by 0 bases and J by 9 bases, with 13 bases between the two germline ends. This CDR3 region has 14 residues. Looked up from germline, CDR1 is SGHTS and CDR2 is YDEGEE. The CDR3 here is CASSLASPRSIQYF. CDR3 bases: TGTGCCAGCAGCTTGGCCAGCCCCCGAAGCATTCAGTACTTC.

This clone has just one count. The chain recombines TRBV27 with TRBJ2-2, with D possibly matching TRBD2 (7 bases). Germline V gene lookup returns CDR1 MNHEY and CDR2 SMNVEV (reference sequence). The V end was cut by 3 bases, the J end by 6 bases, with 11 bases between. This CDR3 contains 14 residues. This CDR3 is CASSFRGRAGELFF. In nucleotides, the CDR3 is TGTGCCAGCAGTTTTAGGGGGAGGGCCGGGGAGCTGTTTTTT.

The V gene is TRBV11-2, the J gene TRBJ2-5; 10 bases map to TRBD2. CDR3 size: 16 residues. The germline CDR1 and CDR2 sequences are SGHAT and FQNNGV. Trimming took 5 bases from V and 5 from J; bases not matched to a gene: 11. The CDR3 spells CASSPRASGSSETQYF. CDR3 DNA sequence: TGTGCCAGCAGCCCCCGGGCTAGCGGGAGTAGCGAGACCCAGTACTTC.

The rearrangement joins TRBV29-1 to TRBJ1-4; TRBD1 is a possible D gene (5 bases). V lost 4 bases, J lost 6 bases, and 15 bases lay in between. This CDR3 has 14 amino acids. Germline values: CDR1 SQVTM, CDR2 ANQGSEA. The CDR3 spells CSVGGGTEDEKLFF. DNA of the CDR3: TGCAGCGTTGGGGGGGGTACGGAGGATGAAAAACTGTTTTTT.

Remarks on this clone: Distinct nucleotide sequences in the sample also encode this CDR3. CDR3 residues: CASSPGGEQYF. DNA for the CDR3: TGTGCCAGCTCACCCGGGGGCGAGCAGTACTTC. The J gene is TRBJ2-7, the V gene TRBV18; maybe TRBD2 (6 bases). Per the germline V gene, CDR1 is KGHSH and CDR2 is LQKENI. Trimming took 3 bases from V and 6 from J, leaving 6 bases between them. The CDR3 contains 11 residues.

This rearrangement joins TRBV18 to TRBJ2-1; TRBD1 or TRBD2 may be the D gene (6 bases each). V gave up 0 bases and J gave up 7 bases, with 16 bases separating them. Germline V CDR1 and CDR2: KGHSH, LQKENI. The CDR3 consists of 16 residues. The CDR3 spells CASSPPGGGISNEQFF. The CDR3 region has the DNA TGTGCCAGCTCACCACCAGGAGGGGGAATTTCGAATGAGCAGTTCTTC.

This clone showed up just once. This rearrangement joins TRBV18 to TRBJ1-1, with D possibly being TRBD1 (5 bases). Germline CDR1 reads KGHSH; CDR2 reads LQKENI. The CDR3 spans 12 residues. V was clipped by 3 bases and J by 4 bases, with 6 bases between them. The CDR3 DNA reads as TGTGCCAGCTCACCGGGACTCACTGAAGCTTTCTTT. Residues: CASSPGLTEAFF. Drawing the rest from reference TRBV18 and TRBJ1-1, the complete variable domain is NAGVMQNPRHLVRRRGQEARLRCSPMKGHSHVYWYRQLPEEGLKFMVYLQKENIIDESGMPKERFSAEFPKEGPSILRIQQVVRGDSAAYFCASSPGLTEAFFGQGTRLTVV.

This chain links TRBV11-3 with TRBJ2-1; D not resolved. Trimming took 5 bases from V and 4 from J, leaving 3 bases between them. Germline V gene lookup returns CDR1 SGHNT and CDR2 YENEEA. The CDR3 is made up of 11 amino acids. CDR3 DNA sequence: TGTGCCAGCAGCCAATACAATGAGCAGTTCTTC. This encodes CASSQYNEQFF.

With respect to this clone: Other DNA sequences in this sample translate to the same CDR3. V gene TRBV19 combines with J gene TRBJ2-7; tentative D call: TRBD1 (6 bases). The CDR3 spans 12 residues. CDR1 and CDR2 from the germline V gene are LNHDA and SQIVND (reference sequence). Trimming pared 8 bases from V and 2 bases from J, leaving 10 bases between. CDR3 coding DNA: TGTGCCAGTTACAGGGATACCTACGAGCAGTACTTC. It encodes CASYRDTYEQYF.